Below, 26 T cell receptor beta chains from the same sample are listed, as sequenced in a study of cytomegalovirus exposure and HLA in healthy donors (dated by TCRdb to about 2017). Library preparation employed the immunoSEQ multiplex PCR assay. A mixture of 60 forward primers for TCR Vbeta segments and 13 reverse primers for TCR Jbeta segments was used in the multiplex PCR. As stored in TCRdb, this immuneACCESS dataset retains in-frame rearrangements with V and J assigned. A fraction of the clones does not appear; measured against another copy, unresolved V genes explain less than half of the discrepancy, and the remainder lacks a known reason. The sample table holds 95,000 to 150,000 clones, of which about 78% were seen once. The ten largest account for roughly 8.2% of the sample. Source material: PBMCs. These receptor sequences come from a woman aged 40 to 49 in good health and CMV-seropositive.

The chain carries TRBV9 and TRBJ2-1, with TRBD1 identical over 8 bases. This CDR3 region has 15 residues. From germline, CDR1 is SGDLS and CDR2 YYNGEE. The V gene end was trimmed by 0 bases and the J gene end by 6 bases; junction bases not matched to a gene: 5. CDR3 sequence: CASSVGTGFGNEQFF. DNA for the CDR3: TGTGCCAGCAGCGTAGGGACAGGGTTTGGCAATGAGCAGTTCTTC.

The chain combines TRBV13 with TRBJ2-3; 7 bases map to TRBD1. From germline, CDR1 is PRHDT and CDR2 FYEKMQ (reference sequence). V lost 1 base to trimming and J lost 1 base; unmatched junction nucleotides: 2. The CDR3 has 15 amino acids. The CDR3: CASSLEQGRTDTQYF. The CDR3 DNA sequence: TGTGCCAGCAGCTTAGAACAGGGGCGCACAGATACGCAGTATTTT.

CDR3 nucleotides: TGTGCCAGTAGTCCGCCGGGACAGGGCGCCTCTGAAGCTTTCTTT. Its protein product is CASSPPGQGASEAFF. This chain joins TRBV19 and TRBJ1-1, with TRBD1 matching over 9 bases. Germline CDR1 and CDR2: LNHDA and SQIVND (reference sequence). The length of the CDR3 is 15 residues. Germline trimming cut 5 bases from V and 6 bases from J; bases unmatched to any gene: 10.

The chain recombines TRBV25-1 with TRBJ1-4; D perhaps matches TRBD1 (6 bases). The germline CDR1 and CDR2 sequences are MGHDK and SYGVNS. V lost 5 bases and J lost 6, with 16 bases in between. The CDR3 covers 15 residues. Written as DNA, the CDR3 is TGTGCCAGCAGTAGCTGGTCAGGGGACGATGAAAAACTGTTTTTT. It translates to CASSSWSGDDEKLFF.

The rearrangement joins TRBV9 to TRBJ1-2; 7 bases fit TRBD1. CDR1 is SGDLS and CDR2 is YYNGEE in the germline V gene. The trim removed 4 bases at V and 2 bases at J, leaving 5 bases unmatched. There are 14 residues in the CDR3. CDR3 in DNA: TGTGCCAGCAGCTCAGGACAGGCAAACTATGGCTACACCTTC. Residues: CASSSGQANYGYTF.

The V and J genes are TRBV7-9 and TRBJ1-1, with D unresolved. V lost 1 base and J lost 8, with 8 bases in between. Germline V gene lookup returns CDR1 SEHNR and CDR2 FQNEAQ (reference sequence). There are 12 residues in the CDR3. DNA of the CDR3: TGTGCCAGCAGCTTAGTTCATTCCGAAGCTTTCTTT. Its protein product is CASSLVHSEAFF.

The J gene is TRBJ1-2, the V gene TRBV9, with TRBD1 matching over 8 bases. The ends lost 3 bases at V and 0 bases at J; junction bases unmatched: 7. The germline V gene has CDR1 SGDLS and CDR2 YYNGEE. The CDR3 contains 16 residues. CDR3 in DNA: TGTGCCAGCAGCGAGAAACAGGGGGGAGCTAACTATGGCTACACCTTC. This codes for CASSEKQGGANYGYTF.

This chain joins TRBV27 and TRBJ2-7, with 8 bases lining up with TRBD2. The V gene's germline CDR1 is MNHEY and CDR2 SMNVEV (reference sequence). The CDR3 runs 14 residues. Trimming removed 6 bases from V and 2 bases from J; junction bases left unmatched: 6. In DNA, the CDR3 is TGTGCCAGCAGAAGCGGGGGAAACACCTACGAGCAGTACTTC. It is translated as CASRSGGNTYEQYF.

The genes are TRBV25-1 and TRBJ2-1; TRBD2 is a possible D gene (6 bases). The V end lost 3 bases, the J end lost 2 bases, and 11 bases lay between the germline ends. CDR3 length equals 15 residues. The germline V gene has CDR1 MGHDK and CDR2 SYGVNS. The CDR3 loop reads CASSDGGLPYNEQFF. DNA for the CDR3: TGTGCCAGCAGTGACGGAGGGCTCCCCTACAATGAGCAGTTCTTC.

This chain connects TRBV5-1 to TRBJ1-1; D is undetermined. Germline V lookup: CDR1 SGHRS, CDR2 YFSETQ. This CDR3 spans 15 amino acids. Between the trimmed V and J ends, which lost 0 bases and 1 base, there was a span of 10 bases. CDR3 in DNA: TGCGCCAGCAGCTTGGCCGTGGCAGGGAACACTGAAGCTTTCTTT. Its translation is CASSLAVAGNTEAFF.

This chain links TRBV6-5 with TRBJ2-7, with no clear D. Germline V lookup: CDR1 MNHEY, CDR2 SVGAGI. This CDR3 has 14 residues. Trimming pared 2 bases from V and 2 bases from J, leaving 10 bases between. Written as DNA, the CDR3 is TGTGCCAGCAGTTACCGCGAGGAGCCCTACGAGCAGTACTTC. Translating it yields CASSYREEPYEQYF.

The chain joins TRBV7-2 to TRBJ1-1; TRBD1 is a possible D gene (6 bases). Trimming took off 5 bases at V and 5 bases at J, with 18 bases between the two ends. The CDR3 has 15 amino acids. CDR1 is SGHTA and CDR2 is FQGNSA in the germline V gene. Written as DNA, the CDR3 is TGTGCCAGCAGCGCCCAGGCGGGGGCTGGAACTGAAGCTTTCTTT. The encoded protein is CASSAQAGAGTEAFF.

Concerning this clone: A read error may produce the germline difference seen at one junction end. The same CDR3 arises from other DNA sequences in this sample as well. J is TRBJ1-1 and V is TRBV7-9, with unresolved D. Germline CDR1 reads SEHNR; CDR2 reads FQNEAQ (reference sequence). The CDR3 extends over 13 amino acids. In DNA, the CDR3 is TGCGCCAGCACCTTAGCCTTGAACACTGAAGCTTTCTTT. This sequence encodes CASTLALNTEAFF.

This clone was recorded a few times. V is TRBV10-3 and J is TRBJ1-4, with 9 bases lining up with TRBD1. This CDR3 region has 12 residues. V was clipped by 10 bases and J by 5 bases; unmatched bases: 2. CDR1 ENHRY and CDR2 SYGVKD come from the germline V gene. CDR3 nucleotide sequence: TGTGCCACGGGGACAGGGAATGAAAAACTGTTTTTT. It translates to CATGTGNEKLFF.

CDR3 coding DNA: TGTGCCAGCAGCCCGTCGGGGAACGAGCAGTACTTC. It codes for CASSPSGNEQYF. The V gene is TRBV5-5, the J gene TRBJ2-7; perhaps TRBD2 as D (5 bases). V lost 4 bases to trimming and J lost 5 bases, with 10 bases between them. The CDR3 spans 12 residues. Germline V gene sequence: CDR1 SGHKS, CDR2 YYEKEE (reference sequence).

This clone came up a few times. The V gene is TRBV12-5, the J gene TRBJ2-1, with D possibly matching TRBD2 (6 bases). The CDR3 covers 13 residues. From germline, CDR1 is LGHNT and CDR2 FRNRAP. V lost 3 bases, J lost 10 bases, and 13 bases lay in between. In DNA, the CDR3 is TGTGCTAGTGGTTTAGGGGACTTGGCGGAGCAGTTCTTC. Translated: CASGLGDLAEQFF. Together with reference TRBV12-5 and TRBJ2-1, the CDR3 gives the full variable domain: DARVTQTPRHKVTEMGQEVTMRCQPILGHNTVFWYRQTMMQGLELLAYFRNRAPLDDSGMPKDRFSAEMPDATLATLKIQPSEPRDSAVYFCASGLGDLAEQFFGPGTRLTVL.

The chain has TRBV10-3 and TRBJ2-1, with TRBD2 as a possible D gene (6 bases). This CDR3 has 15 residues. Trimming removed 6 bases at V and 4 bases at J, with 16 bases between. Looked up from germline, CDR1 is ENHRY and CDR2 is SYGVKD. The CDR3 DNA reads as TGTGCCATCAGCCCTACCGGGACTCCTTACAATGAGCAGTTCTTC. Translating gives CAISPTGTPYNEQFF.

A few counts support this clone. This chain links TRBV6-1 with TRBJ2-2, with 10 bases matching TRBD1. The V gene's germline CDR1 is MNHNS and CDR2 SASEGT. V dropped 1 base and J dropped 2; count of bases not matched to a gene: 4. The CDR3 length is 17 residues. In DNA form, the CDR3 reads TGTGCCAGCAGTGAAGGCAGGACAGGGGGTAACACCGGGGAGCTGTTTTTT. It encodes CASSEGRTGGNTGELFF.

This chain uses TRBV7-3 with TRBJ2-5; D perhaps matches TRBD1 (5 bases). The V end was cut by 2 bases, the J end by 5 bases, with 15 bases between. The germline V gene has CDR1 SGHTA and CDR2 FQGTGA. The CDR3 spans 15 residues. CDR3 amino acids: CASSLGGRVGETQYF. CDR3 bases: TGTGCCAGCAGCTTAGGCGGCAGGGTGGGGGAGACCCAGTACTTC.

The genes are TRBV5-4 and TRBJ1-2; D possibly corresponds to TRBD1 (6 bases). Germline V lookup: CDR1 SGHNT, CDR2 YYREEE (reference sequence). This CDR3 contains 14 residues. Trimming removed 5 bases at V and 4 bases at J, with 15 bases between. This CDR3 is CASRPEQGPYGYTF. Here the CDR3 DNA reads TGTGCCAGCAGACCCGAACAGGGACCCTATGGCTACACCTTC. The full variable domain, with the rest looked up from reference TRBV5-4 and TRBJ1-2, is ETGVTQSPTHLIKTRGQQVTLRCSSQSGHNTVSWYQQALGQGPQFIFQYYREEENGRGNFPPRFSGLQFPNYSSELNVNALELDDSALYLCASRPEQGPYGYTFGSGTRLTVV.

The sample holds a few counts of this clone. V usage is TRBV10-3 and J usage is TRBJ1-1, with D perhaps TRBD1 (6 bases). Trimming removed 5 bases at V and 0 bases at J, with 7 bases between. Germline V lookup: CDR1 ENHRY, CDR2 SYGVKD. The CDR3 runs to 13 residues. The DNA for the CDR3 is TGTGCCATCAGTCCAGGGGTGAACACTGAAGCTTTCTTT. Encoded protein: CAISPGVNTEAFF.

The V call is TRBV7-9, the J call TRBJ2-7; a weak D match, TRBD1 (5 bases). Germline CDR1 and CDR2: SEHNR and FQNEAQ (reference sequence). This CDR3 has 13 amino acids. The V and J ends lost 5 bases and 7 bases respectively, with 15 bases between them. CDR3 in amino acids: CASSNYQGREQYF. Here the CDR3 DNA reads TGTGCCAGCAGCAATTATCAGGGTCGGGAGCAGTACTTC.

The CDR3 is CASSQGTANSGNTIYF. The CDR3 coding sequence is TGTGCCAGCAGCCAGGGGACAGCTAACTCTGGAAACACCATATATTTT. The chain uses TRBV5-4 and TRBJ1-3; 7 bases agree with TRBD1. CDR1 and CDR2 from the germline V gene are SGHNT and YYREEE (reference sequence). The CDR3 loop spans 16 amino acids. Trimming at V came to 4 bases and at J to 0 bases, leaving 7 bases not matched to a gene.

This chain connects TRBV6-6 to TRBJ1-4; tentatively, D is TRBD1 (5 bases). Deletions cut 9 bases from V and 7 bases from J, with 15 bases between. Germline V CDR1 and CDR2: MNHNY, SVGAGI (reference sequence). The CDR3 covers 13 residues. For the CDR3, the DNA is TGTGCCAGTCGGCCGGGGGAAAGTGAAAAACTGTTTTTT. This gives the protein CASRPGESEKLFF.

A few counts support this clone. This chain uses TRBV9 with TRBJ2-5; tentatively, D is TRBD2 (6 bases). The CDR3 consists of 13 residues. Trimming left V 0 bases short and J 6 bases short, with 9 bases between. Germline V gives CDR1 SGDLS, CDR2 YYNGEE. The CDR3 region is CASSVVEGKTQYF. Here the CDR3 DNA reads TGTGCCAGCAGCGTAGTGGAGGGGAAGACCCAGTACTTC.

The chain joins TRBV2 to TRBJ2-7; D may be TRBD2 (6 bases). Germline loops: CDR1 SNHLY, CDR2 FYNNEI. The CDR3 is made up of 14 amino acids. Trimming took 3 bases from V and 5 from J, leaving 14 bases between them. CDR3 nucleotide sequence: TGTGCCAGCAGTGATGGGACCCCGGGGGACGAGCAGTACTTC. This codes for CASSDGTPGDEQYF. Based on the CDR3 plus reference TRBV2 and TRBJ2-7, the full variable domain is EPEVTQTPSHQVTQMGQEVILRCVPISNHLYFYWYRQILGQKVEFLVSFYNNEISEKSEIFDDQFSVERPDGSNFTLKIRSTKLEDSAMYFCASSDGTPGDEQYFGPGTRLTVT.